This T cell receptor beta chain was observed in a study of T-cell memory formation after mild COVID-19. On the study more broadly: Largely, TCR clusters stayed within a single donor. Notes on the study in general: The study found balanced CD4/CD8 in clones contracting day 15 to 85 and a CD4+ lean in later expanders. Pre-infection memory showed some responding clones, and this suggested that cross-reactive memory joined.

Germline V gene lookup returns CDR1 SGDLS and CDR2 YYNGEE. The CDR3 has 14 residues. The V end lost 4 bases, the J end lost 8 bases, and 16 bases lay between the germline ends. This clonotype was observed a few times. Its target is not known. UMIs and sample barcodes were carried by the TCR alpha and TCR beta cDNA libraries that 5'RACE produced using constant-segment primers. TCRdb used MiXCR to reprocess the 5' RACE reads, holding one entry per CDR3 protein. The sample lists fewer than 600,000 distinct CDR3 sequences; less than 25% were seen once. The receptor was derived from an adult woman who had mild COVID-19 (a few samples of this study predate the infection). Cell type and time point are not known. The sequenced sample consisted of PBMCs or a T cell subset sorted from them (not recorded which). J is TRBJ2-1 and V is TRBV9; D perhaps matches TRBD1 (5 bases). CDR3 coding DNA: TGTGCCAGCAGCCCCTGGGGCGAAGGGGATGAGCAGTTCTTC. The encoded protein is CASSPWGEGDEQFF.